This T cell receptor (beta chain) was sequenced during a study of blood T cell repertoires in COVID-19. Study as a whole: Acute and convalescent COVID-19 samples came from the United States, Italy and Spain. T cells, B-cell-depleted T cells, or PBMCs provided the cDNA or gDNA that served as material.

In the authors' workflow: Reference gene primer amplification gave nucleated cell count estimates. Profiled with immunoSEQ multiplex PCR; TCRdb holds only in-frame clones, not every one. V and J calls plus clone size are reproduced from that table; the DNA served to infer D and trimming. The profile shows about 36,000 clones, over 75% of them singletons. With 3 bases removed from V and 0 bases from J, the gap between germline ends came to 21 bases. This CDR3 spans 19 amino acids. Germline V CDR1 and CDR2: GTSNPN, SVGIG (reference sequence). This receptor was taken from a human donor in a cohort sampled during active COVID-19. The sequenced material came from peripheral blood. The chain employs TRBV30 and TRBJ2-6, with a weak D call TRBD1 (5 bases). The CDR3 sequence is CAWSGQLPLSSSGANVLTF. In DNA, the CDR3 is TGTGCCTGGAGCGGACAACTCCCGCTTTCTAGCTCTGGGGCCAACGTCCTGACTTTC.